This TCR beta chain was retrieved from a study of T cell therapy after organ transplantation. Time point in this sample: 4-8 weeks after completion of therapy. In the case of this clone: Antigen unknown.

Assay used: immunoSEQ multiplex PCR; TCRdb lists only in-frame clones, some missing. The sample has around 4,500 clones, approximately 74% seen once. Germline V lookup: CDR1 MNHEY, CDR2 SMNVEV (reference sequence). There are 13 residues in the CDR3. Trimming stripped 6 bases from V and 2 bases from J, with 10 bases between. This clonotype originated in a human patient who had received a solid organ transplant and had CMV disease. These T cells may partly come from the graft donor. The chain uses TRBV27 and TRBJ1-2; no firm D call. The sample in question was CD8+ T cells from blood, obtained after autologous CMV-specific T cell therapy. The CDR3 bases are TGTGCCAGCAGACCCTCGGGGAACTATGGCTACACCTTC. As protein: CASRPSGNYGYTF.